The TCR beta chain described here comes from a study of blood T cell repertoires in COVID-19. The CDR3 covers 13 residues. Trimming took 0 bases from V and 4 from J, leaving 6 bases between them. CDR1 is MNHEY and CDR2 is SVGAGI in the germline V gene. Only in-frame clones appear in the TCRdb table, and some are missing; sequencing was by immunoSEQ multiplex PCR. Of some 250,000 clones detected, roughly 87% appear once; the ten largest clones hold approximately 7.6%. The chain recombines TRBV6-5 with TRBJ1-2; D is unclear. The origin of this receptor is a man aged 55 to 69 who had recovered from COVID-19. Input material: peripheral blood. The CDR3 coding sequence is TGTGCCAGCAGTTACTCTTCTCCCTATGGCTACACCTTC. It yields the protein CASSYSSPYGYTF.